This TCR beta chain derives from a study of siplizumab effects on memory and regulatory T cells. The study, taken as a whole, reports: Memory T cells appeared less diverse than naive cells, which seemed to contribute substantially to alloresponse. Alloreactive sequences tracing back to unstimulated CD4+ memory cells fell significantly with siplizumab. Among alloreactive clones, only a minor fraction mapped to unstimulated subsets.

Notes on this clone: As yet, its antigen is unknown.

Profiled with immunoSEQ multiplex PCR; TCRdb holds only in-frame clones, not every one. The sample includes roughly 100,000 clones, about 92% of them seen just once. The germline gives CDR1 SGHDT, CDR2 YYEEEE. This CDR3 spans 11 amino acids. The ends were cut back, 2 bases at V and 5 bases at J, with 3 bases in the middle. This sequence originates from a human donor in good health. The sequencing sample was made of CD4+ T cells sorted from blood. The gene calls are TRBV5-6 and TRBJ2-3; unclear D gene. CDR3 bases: TGTGCCAGCAGCTTATTAGATACGCAGTATTTT. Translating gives CASSLLDTQYF.